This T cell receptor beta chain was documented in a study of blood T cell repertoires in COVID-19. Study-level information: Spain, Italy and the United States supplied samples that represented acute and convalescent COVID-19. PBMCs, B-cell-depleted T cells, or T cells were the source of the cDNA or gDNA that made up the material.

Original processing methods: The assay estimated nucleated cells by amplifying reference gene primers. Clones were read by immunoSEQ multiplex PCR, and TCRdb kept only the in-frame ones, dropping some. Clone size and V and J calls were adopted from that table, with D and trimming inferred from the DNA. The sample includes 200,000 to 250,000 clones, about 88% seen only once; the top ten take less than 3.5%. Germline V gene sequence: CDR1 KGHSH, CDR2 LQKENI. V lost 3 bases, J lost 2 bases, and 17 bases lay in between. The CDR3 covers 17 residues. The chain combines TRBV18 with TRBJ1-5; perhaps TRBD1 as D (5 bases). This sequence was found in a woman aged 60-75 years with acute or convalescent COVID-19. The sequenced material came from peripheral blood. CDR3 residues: CASSPSGGRQGNQPQHF. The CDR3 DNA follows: TGTGCCAGCTCACCCTCGGGGGGTAGGCAGGGCAATCAGCCCCAGCATTTT.